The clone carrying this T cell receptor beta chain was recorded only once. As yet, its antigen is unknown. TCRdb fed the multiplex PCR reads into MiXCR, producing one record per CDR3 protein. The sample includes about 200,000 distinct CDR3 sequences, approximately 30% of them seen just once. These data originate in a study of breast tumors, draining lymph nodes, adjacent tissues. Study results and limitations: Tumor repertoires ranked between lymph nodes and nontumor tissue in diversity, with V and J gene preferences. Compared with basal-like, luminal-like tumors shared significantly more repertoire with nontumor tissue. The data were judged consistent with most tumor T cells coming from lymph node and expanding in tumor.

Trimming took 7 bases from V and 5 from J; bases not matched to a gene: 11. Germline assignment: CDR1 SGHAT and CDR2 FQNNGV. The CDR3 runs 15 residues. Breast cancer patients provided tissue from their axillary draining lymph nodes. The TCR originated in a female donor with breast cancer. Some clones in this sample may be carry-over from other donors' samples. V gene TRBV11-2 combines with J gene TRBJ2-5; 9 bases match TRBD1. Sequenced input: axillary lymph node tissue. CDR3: CASNHYRGRAETQYF. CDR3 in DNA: TGTGCCAGCAACCACTACAGGGGGCGCGCGGAGACCCAGTACTTC.